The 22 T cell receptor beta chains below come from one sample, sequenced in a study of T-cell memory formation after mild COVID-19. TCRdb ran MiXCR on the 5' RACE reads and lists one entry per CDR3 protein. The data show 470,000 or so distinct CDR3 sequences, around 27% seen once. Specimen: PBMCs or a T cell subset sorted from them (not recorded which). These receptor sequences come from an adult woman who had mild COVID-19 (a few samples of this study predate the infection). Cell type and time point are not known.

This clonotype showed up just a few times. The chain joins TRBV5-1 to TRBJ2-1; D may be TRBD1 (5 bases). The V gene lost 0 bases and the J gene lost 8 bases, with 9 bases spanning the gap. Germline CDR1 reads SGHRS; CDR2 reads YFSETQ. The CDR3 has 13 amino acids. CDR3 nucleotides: TGCGCCAGCAGCTTGGGACAGTCCGATGAGCAGTTCTTC. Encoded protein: CASSLGQSDEQFF.

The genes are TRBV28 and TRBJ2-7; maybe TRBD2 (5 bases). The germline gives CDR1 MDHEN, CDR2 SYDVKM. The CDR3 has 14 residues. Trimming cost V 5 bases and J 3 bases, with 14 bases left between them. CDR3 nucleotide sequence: TGTGCCAGCAGTCCCCTGACTACCCTCTACGAGCAGTACTTC. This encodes CASSPLTTLYEQYF. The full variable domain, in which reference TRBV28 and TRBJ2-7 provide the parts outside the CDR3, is DVKVTQSSRYLVKRTGEKVFLECVQDMDHENMFWYRQDPGLGLRLIYFSYDVKMKEKGDIPEGYSVSREKKERFSLILESASTNQTSMYLCASSPLTTLYEQYFGPGTRLTVT.

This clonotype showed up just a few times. Written as DNA, the CDR3 is TGCAGCGTAGGAGGACTGATGAACACTGAAGCTTTCTTT. Translating gives CSVGGLMNTEAFF. The V gene is TRBV29-1, the J gene TRBJ1-1, with D unclear. Trimming took 6 bases from V and 0 from J, leaving 11 bases between them. The CDR3 runs 13 residues. Germline V lookup: CDR1 SQVTM, CDR2 ANQGSEA.

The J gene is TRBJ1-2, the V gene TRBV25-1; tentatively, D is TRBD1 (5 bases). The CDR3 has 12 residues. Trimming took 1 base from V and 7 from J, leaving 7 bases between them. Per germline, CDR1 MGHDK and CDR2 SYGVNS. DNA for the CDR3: TGTGCCAGCAGTGAATTTGGGGGTGGCTACACCTTC. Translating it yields CASSEFGGGYTF.

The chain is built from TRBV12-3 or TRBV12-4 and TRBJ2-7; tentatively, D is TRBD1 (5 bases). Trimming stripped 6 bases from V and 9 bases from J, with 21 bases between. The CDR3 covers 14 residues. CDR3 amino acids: CASSDDRVRLGQYF. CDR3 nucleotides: TGTGCCAGCAGCGATGACAGAGTACGTCTTGGGCAGTACTTC.

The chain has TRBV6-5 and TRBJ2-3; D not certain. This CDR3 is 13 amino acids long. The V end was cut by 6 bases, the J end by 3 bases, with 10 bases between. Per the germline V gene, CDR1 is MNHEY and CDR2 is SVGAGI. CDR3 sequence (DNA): TGTGCCAGCAGGTTTTCCCTTACAGATACGCAGTATTTT. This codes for CASRFSLTDTQYF.

Written as DNA, the CDR3 is TGTGCCAGCAGCTTCCTCCTGGACAGGGATGCCACTGAAGCTTTCTTT. It is translated as CASSFLLDRDATEAFF. The chain links TRBV7-2 to TRBJ1-1, with 8 bases aligning to TRBD1. Germline CDR1 reads SGHTA; CDR2 reads FQGNSA. This CDR3 is built from 16 residues. V gave up 3 bases and J gave up 4 bases; unmatched junction bases: 10.

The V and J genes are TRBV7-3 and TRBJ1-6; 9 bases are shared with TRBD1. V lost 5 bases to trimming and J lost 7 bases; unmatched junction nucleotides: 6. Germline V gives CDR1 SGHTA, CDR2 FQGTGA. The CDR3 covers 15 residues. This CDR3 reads CASSETGTGNSPLHF. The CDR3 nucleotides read TGTGCCAGCAGCGAAACCGGGACAGGGAATTCACCCCTCCACTTT.

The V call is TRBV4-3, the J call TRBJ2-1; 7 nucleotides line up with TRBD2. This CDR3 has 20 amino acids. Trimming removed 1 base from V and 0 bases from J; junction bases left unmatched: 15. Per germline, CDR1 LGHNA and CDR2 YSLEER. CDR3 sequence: CASSQVGGQLAVSSYNEQFF. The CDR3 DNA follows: TGCGCCAGCAGCCAAGTGGGTGGGCAGCTAGCGGTTAGCTCCTACAATGAGCAGTTCTTC.

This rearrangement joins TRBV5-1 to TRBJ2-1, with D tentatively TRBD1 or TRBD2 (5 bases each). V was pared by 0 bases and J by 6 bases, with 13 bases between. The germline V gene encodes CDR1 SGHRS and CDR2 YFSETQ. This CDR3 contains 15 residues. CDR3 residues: CASSLVWGSGNEQFF. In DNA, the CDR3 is TGCGCCAGCAGCTTGGTTTGGGGGAGCGGCAATGAGCAGTTCTTC.

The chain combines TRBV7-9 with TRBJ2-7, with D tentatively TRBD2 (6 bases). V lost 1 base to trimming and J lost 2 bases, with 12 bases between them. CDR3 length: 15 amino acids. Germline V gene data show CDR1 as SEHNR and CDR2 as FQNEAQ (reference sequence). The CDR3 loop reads CASSLGSRLAYEQYF. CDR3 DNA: TGTGCCAGCAGCTTAGGGTCCAGACTAGCCTACGAGCAGTACTTC.

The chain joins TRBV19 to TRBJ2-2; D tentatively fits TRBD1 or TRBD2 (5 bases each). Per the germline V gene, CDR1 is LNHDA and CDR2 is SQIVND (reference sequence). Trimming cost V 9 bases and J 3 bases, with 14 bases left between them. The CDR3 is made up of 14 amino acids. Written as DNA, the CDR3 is TGTGCCAGCCGGGACCGTGCGGACACCGGGGAGCTGTTTTTT. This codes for CASRDRADTGELFF.

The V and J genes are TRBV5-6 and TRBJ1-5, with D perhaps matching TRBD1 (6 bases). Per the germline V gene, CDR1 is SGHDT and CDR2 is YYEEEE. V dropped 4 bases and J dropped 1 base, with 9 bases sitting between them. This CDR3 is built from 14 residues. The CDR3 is CASSAGTSNQPQHF. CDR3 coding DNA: TGTGCCAGCAGCGCCGGGACAAGCAATCAGCCCCAGCATTTT.

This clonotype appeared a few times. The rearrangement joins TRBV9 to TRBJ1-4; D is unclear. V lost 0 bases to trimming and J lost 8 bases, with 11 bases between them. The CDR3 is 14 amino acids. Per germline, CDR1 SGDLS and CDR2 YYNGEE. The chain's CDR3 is CASSVGRGGEKLFF. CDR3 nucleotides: TGTGCCAGCAGCGTAGGTCGGGGTGGGGAAAAACTGTTTTTT.

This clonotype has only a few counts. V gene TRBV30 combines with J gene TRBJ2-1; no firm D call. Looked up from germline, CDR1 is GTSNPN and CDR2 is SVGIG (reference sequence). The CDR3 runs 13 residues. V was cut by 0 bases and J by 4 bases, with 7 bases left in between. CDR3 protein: CAWSVQTYNEQFF. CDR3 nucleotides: TGTGCCTGGAGTGTACAGACATACAATGAGCAGTTCTTC.

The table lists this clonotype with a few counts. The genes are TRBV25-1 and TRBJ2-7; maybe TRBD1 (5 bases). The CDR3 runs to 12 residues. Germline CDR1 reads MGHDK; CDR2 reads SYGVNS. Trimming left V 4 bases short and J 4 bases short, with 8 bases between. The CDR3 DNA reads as TGTGCCAGCAGTGCTCAGGGTTACGAGCAGTACTTC. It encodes CASSAQGYEQYF.

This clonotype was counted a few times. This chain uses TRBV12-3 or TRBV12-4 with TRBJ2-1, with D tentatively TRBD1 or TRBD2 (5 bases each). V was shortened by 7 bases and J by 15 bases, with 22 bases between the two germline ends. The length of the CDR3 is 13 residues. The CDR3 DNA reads TGTGCCAGCACCCTCGGGGCCCGGGGCCCCCCGTTCTTC. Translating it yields CASTLGARGPPFF.

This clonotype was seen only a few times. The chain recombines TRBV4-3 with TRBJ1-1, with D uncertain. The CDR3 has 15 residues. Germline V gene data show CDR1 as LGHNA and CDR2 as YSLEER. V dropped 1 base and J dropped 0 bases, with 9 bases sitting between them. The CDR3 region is CASSQAGYLNTEAFF. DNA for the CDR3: TGCGCCAGCAGCCAAGCGGGTTATCTGAACACTGAAGCTTTCTTT.

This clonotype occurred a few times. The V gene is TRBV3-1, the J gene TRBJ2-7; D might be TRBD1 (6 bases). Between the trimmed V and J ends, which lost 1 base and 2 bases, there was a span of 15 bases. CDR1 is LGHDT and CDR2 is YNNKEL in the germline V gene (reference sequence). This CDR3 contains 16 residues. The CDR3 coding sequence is TGTGCCAGCAGCCAAGGCTTTCAGGGGTCGACCTACGAGCAGTACTTC. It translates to CASSQGFQGSTYEQYF.

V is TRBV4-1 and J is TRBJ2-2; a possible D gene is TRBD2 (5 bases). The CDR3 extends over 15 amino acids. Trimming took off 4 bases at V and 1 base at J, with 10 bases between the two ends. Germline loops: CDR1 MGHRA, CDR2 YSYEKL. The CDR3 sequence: CASSRGQLNTGELFF. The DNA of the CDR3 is TGCGCCAGCAGCCGCGGGCAGCTGAACACCGGGGAGCTGTTTTTT.

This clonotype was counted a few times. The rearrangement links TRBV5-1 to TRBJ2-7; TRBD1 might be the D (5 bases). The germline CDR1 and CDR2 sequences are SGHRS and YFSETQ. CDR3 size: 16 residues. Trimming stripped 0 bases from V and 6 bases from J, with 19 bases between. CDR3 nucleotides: TGCGCCAGCAGCTTGGCCGGAAGCAAGGCAGGGTTCGAGCAGTACTTC. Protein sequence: CASSLAGSKAGFEQYF.

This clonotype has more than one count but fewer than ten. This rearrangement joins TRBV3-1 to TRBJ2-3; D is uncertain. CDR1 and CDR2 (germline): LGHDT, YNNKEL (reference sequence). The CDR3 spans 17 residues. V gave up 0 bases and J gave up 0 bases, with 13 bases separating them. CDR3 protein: CASSQDELPSSTDTQYF. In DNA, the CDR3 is TGTGCCAGCAGCCAAGATGAGTTACCGTCTAGCACAGATACGCAGTATTTT.